This T cell receptor (beta chain) was sequenced for a study of T cells after yellow fever vaccination. TCRdb used MiXCR to reprocess the 5' RACE reads, holding one entry per CDR3 protein. Altogether 510,000 or so distinct CDR3 sequences are present, 15% to 20% being singletons, with the ten largest covering 13% to 15%. This CDR3 comprises 14 residues. The germline V gene encodes CDR1 SQVTM and CDR2 ANQGSEA. Trimming left V 0 bases short and J 5 bases short, with 11 bases between. The chain employs TRBV29-1 and TRBJ2-1, with D unresolved. The TCR comes from a man aged 25 to 40 who received the YFV17D yellow fever vaccine. The input for sequencing was PBMCs, taken 15 days after the yellow fever booster vaccination. The CDR3 loop reads CSVEDVTADNEQFF. The CDR3 DNA reads TGCAGCGTTGAAGATGTGACGGCGGACAATGAGCAGTTCTTC.